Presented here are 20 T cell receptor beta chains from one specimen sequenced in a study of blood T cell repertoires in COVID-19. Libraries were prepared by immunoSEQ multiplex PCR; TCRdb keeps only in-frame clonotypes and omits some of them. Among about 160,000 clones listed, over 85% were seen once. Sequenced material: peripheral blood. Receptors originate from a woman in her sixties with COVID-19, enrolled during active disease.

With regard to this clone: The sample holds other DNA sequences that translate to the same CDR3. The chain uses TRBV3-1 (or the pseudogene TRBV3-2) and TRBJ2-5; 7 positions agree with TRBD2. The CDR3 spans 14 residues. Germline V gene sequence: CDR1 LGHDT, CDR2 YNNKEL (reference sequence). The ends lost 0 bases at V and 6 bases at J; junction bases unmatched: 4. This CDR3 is CASSQDLGGKTQYF. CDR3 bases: TGTGCCAGCAGCCAAGATCTCGGGGGGAAGACCCAGTACTTC.

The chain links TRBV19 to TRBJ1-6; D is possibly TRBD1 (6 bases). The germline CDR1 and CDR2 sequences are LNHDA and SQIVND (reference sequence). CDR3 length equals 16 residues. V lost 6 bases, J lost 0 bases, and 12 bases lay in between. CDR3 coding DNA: TGTGCCAGTAGCACCACAGGGAGCTCCTATAATTCACCCCTCCACTTT. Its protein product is CASSTTGSSYNSPLHF.

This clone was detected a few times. The CDR3 DNA is TGTGCCAGCAGCCAAGTCCAGGGCAGGGCTGAAGCTTTCTTT. Residues: CASSQVQGRAEAFF. This chain connects TRBV3-1 (or the pseudogene TRBV3-2) to TRBJ1-1; tentative D call: TRBD1 (5 bases). The CDR3 is 14 residues long. V lost 1 base and J lost 6, with 12 bases in between. Germline lookup yields CDR1 LGHDT and CDR2 YNNKEL (reference sequence).

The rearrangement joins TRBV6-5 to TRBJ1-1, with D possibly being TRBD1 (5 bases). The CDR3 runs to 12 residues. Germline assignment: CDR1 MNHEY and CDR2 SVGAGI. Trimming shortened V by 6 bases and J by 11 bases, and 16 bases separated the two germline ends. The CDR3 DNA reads TGTGCCAGCAGCCTCAGGGCAGGCCAGGCTTTCTTT. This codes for CASSLRAGQAFF.

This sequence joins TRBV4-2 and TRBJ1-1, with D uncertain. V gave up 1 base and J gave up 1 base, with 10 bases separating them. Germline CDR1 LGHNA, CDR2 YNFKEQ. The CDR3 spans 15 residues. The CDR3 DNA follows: TGTGCCAGCAGCCAAGCTGGGAGAAGGAACACTGAAGCTTTCTTT. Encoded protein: CASSQAGRRNTEAFF.

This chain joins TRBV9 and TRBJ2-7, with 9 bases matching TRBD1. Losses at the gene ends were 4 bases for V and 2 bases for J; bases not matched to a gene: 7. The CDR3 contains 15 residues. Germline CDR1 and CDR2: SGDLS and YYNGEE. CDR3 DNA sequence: TGTGCCAGCAGCCTTTCCGGGACAGGGACCTACGAGCAGTACTTC. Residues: CASSLSGTGTYEQYF.

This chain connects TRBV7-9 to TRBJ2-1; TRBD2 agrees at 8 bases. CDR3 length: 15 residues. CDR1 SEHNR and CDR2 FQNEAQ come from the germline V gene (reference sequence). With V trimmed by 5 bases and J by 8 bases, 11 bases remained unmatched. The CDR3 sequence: CASSPNLGRGDEQFF. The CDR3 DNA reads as TGTGCCAGCAGCCCTAATCTAGGGCGGGGGGATGAGCAGTTCTTC.

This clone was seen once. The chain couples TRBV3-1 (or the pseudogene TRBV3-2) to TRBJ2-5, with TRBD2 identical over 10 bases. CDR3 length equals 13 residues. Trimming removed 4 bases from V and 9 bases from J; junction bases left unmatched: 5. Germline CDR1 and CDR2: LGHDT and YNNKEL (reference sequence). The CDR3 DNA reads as TGTGCCAGCAGCCTGCTAGCGGGGGAGGCCCAGTACTTC. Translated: CASSLLAGEAQYF.

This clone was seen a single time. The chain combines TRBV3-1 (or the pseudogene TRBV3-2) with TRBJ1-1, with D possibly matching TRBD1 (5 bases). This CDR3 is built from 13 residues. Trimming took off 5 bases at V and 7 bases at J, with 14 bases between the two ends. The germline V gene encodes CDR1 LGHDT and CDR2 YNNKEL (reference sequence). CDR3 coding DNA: TGTGCCAGCAGCTACCGGGGGACCCGTGAAGCTTTCTTT. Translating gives CASSYRGTREAFF.

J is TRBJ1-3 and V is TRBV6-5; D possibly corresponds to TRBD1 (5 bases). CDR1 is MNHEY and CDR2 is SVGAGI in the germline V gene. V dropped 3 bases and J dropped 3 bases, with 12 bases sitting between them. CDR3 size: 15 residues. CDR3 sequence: CASSYMGGDGNTIYF. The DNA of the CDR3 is TGTGCCAGCAGTTATATGGGGGGAGATGGAAACACCATATATTTT.

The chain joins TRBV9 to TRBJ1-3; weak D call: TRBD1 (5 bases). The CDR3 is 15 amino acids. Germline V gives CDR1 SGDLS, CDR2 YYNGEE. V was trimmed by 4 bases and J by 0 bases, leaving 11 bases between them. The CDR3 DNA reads TGTGCCAGCAGCAGGGGCAGTGCCTCTGGAAACACCATATATTTT. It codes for CASSRGSASGNTIYF. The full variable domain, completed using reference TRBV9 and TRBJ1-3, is DSGVTQTPKHLITATGQRVTLRCSPRSGDLSVYWYQQSLDQGLQFLIQYYNGEERAKGNILERFSAQQFPDLHSELNLSSLELGDSALYFCASSRGSASGNTIYFGEGSWLTVV.

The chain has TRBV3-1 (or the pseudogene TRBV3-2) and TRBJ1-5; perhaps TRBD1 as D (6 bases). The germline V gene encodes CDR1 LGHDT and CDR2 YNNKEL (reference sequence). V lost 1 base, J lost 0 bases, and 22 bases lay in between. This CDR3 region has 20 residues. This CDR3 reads CASSQVGGARYCHSNQPQHF. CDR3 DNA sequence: TGTGCCAGCAGCCAAGTAGGGGGGGCTCGCTATTGCCATAGCAATCAGCCCCAGCATTTT.

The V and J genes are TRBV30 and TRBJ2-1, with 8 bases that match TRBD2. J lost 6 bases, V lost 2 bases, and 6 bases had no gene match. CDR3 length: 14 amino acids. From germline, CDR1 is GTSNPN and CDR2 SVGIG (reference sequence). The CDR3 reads CAWSRIAGSNEQFF. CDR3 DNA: TGTGCCTGGAGTAGGATAGCGGGATCCAATGAGCAGTTCTTC.

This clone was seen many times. The CDR3: CASSDGSTGELFF. The CDR3 DNA follows: TGTGCCAGCAGTGACGGTAGCACCGGGGAGCTGTTTTTT. The chain employs TRBV6-4 and TRBJ2-2, with D unclear. This CDR3 spans 13 amino acids. The V gene lost 2 bases and the J gene lost 4 bases, with 5 bases spanning the gap. Germline V gene sequence: CDR1 MRHNA, CDR2 SNTAGT.

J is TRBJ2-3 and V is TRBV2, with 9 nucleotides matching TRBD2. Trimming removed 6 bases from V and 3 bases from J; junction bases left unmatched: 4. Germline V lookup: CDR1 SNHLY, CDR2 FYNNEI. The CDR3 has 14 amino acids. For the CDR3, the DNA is TGTGCCAGCAGAGCGGGGGGCACTACAGATACGCAGTATTTT. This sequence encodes CASRAGGTTDTQYF.

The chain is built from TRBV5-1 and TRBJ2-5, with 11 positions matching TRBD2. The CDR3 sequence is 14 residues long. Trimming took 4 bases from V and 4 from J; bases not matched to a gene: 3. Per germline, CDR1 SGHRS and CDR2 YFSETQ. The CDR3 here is CASSPGTSGETQYF. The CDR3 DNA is TGCGCCAGCAGCCCTGGGACTAGCGGAGAGACCCAGTACTTC.

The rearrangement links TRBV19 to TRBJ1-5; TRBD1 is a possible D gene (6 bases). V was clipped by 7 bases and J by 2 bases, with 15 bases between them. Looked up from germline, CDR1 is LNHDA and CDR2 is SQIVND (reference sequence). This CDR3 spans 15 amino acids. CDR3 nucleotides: TGTGCCAGTACCACACAGGGAATCGGCAATCAGCCCCAGCATTTT. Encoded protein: CASTTQGIGNQPQHF.

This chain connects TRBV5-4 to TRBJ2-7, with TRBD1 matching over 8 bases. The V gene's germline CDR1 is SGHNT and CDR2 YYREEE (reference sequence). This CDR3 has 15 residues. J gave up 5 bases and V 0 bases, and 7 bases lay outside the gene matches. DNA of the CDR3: TGTGCCAGCAGCTTGGGCCCAGGGGGCGGAGACGAGCAGTACTTC. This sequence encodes CASSLGPGGGDEQYF.

The CDR3 coding sequence is TGTGCCACCACCCCGGCAGCGAGCTCCTATAATTCACCCCTCCACTTT. Translating gives CATTPAASSYNSPLHF. The rearrangement links TRBV15 to TRBJ1-6; no clear D. The V gene's germline CDR1 is LNHNV and CDR2 YYDKDF (reference sequence). Trimming shortened V by 7 bases and J by 0 bases, and 13 bases separated the two germline ends. The CDR3 extends over 16 amino acids.

Here the CDR3 reads CASSRQAQLEAFF. The CDR3, as DNA: TGTGCCAGCAGCCGACAGGCCCAATTAGAAGCTTTCTTT. The V call is TRBV5-5, the J call TRBJ1-1; possible D gene TRBD1, 6 bases. Germline V gene lookup returns CDR1 SGHKS and CDR2 YYEKEE (reference sequence). V shed 4 bases and J shed 8 bases, with 15 bases lying between them. There are 13 residues in the CDR3.